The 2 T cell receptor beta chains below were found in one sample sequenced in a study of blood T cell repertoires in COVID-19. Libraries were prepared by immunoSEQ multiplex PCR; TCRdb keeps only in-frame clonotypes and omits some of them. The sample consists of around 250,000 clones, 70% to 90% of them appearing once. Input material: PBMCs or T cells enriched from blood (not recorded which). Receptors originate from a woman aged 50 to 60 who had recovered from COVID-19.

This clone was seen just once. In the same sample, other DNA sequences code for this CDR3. Here the CDR3 DNA reads TGTGCCAGCAGTTTATTGAGCTACGAGCAGTACTTC. Protein sequence: CASSLLSYEQYF. This chain links TRBV28 with TRBJ2-7; no definite D call. The CDR3 extends over 12 amino acids. With 1 base removed from V and 3 bases from J, the gap between germline ends came to 4 bases. Germline V CDR1 and CDR2: MDHEN, SYDVKM.

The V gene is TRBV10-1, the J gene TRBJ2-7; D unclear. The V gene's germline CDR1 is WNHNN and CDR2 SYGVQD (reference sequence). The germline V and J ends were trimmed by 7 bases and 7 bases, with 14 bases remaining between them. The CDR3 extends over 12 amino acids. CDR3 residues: CASISITWEQYF. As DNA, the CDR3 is TGCGCCAGCATCTCTATCACGTGGGAGCAGTACTTC.